This T cell receptor beta chain comes out of a study of shared clonotypes between healthy human individuals (dated by TCRdb to 2020 to 2022). About the full investigation: The cohort included three men and two women between 18 and 49 years of age. For each donor, three plates each were used for CD4 naive and CD4 memory, two plates were used for CD8 naive, and one plate was used for CD8 memory. Blood TCR repertoires of several healthy adults were deeply sequenced to estimate repertoire size and the extent of clonotype sharing between individuals. Libraries were prepared and TCR repertoires were sequenced by different laboratories using diverse techniques, in order to increase sequencing depth and limit assay-specific biases. Between about 0.85 and 8.9 billion PBMCs per donor were obtained by leukapheresis.

The paper's findings and limits, for the study overall: Sampling was limited to blood, and TCR repertoires in tissue likely differ from TCR repertoires in blood. Across a few donors, around 5% of naive CD4, 3% to 3.5% of naive CD8, 2% to 2.5% of memory CD4, and under 0.45% of memory CD8 clonotypes were shared. Incomplete sequencing was indicated by rarefaction of sorted-subset datasets, despite the large sequencing depth. Pairwise subsampling led to the expectation that sequencing depth would affect the degree of clonotype sharing among donors. Larger estimated clonotype richness was generally found for naive subsets than for memory subsets. Higher generation probabilities were observed for clonotypes shared by all four sorted-subset donors than for non-shared clonotypes. The genetic and exposure-history diversity represented was limited by the small number of donors.

Healthy HIV-negative adults with no recently reported acute infections or vaccinations were included as donors. Only Caucasian adults living in Nashville, Tennessee, USA were represented among the donors. CD4+ T cells were enriched by magnetic negative selection; naive cells were then positively selected on CD45RA, and the negative fraction formed the memory subset. After blood collection by leukapheresis, PBMCs were isolated using Ficoll-Histopaque density gradient centrifugation and then cryopreserved in the vapor phase of liquid nitrogen. Analytical flow cytometry was used to check the purity and quantity of each magnetically sorted T cell population. Genomic DNA was isolated from every sorted fraction and measured by UV absorbance on a Nanodrop 2000c. Using the deep immunoSEQ assay, multiplex PCR amplified TCR CDR3 regions from genomic DNA. Extracted genomic DNA from each cell subset was distributed evenly across all wells of several immunoSEQ 96-well plates, and each plate was treated as a replicate. For sorted subsets, each replicate PCR was loaded with about 0.2 ug genomic DNA, equivalent to 25,000 to 35,000 T cell genomes. The purified libraries were quantified using a Qubit 3.0 fluorometer, sized with a Bioanalyzer 2100, and then quantified again using the KAPA Library Quantification kit. Every immunoSEQ 96-well plate was sequenced on a dedicated single-read 150-cycle Illumina NextSeq 550 flow cell. Per the source publication's procedure: Because the immunoSEQ output held only junctional sequences and lacked quality scores, the filtering could not match the filtering applied to full-length reads. To assign V/J genes and CDR3, sequences were annotated against IMGT germline references using PyIR, a Python wrapper for IgBLAST v1.9. Reads were removed for weak V/J assignments (E-value above 1e-6), missing CDR3, stop codons, out-of-frame junctions, or ambiguous translated residues. V3J clonotypes were defined as sequences sharing an identical inferred V gene, J gene, and CDR3 amino acid sequence. The percentage overlap between two repertoires was calculated by dividing the number of shared unique clonotypes by the size of the smaller repertoire. Richness of each repertoire was evaluated using RTK rarefaction, the Chao1 estimator, and Recon v2.1 estimates of unobserved clonotypes. Generation probabilities for all TCRbeta clonotypes obtained by the gDNA method from several donors were computed using OLGA. TCRdb holds this immuneACCESS table with in-frame rearrangements only. Some clones are missing; in checked studies, unresolved V genes explain under half, and the rest has no known cause. V and J calls and clone size follow that table, whereas D and trimming were derived from the DNA. The sample table contains about 1.4 million clones; only one count was recorded for roughly 96% of them. Approximately 1.1% of the sample rests with the top ten.

To note about this clone: Its target antigen remains unknown. Qualities for individual bases were not recorded, and no much larger clone is one base off.

Sequenced: naive CD4+ T cells sorted from blood. Interpreted using the paper, the cell subset or site label stands for: CD45RA+ positively selected. The receptor's source is a man aged 25-40 years in good health.

Here is the DNA: TGTGCCAGCAGTTATGTTGGGACAGTTGAAGCTTTCTTT. Its protein is CASSYVGTVEAFF. The V and J segments used are TRBV6-5 and TRBJ1-1, and TRBD1 matches 7 of the central bases. From the cysteine through the phenylalanine, the CDR3 covers 13 amino acids. Only the CDR3 portion is preserved as DNA: 39 bases, with reading frame beginning at the first base. After removal of 3 bases from V and 7 bases from J, the junction retains 5 bases not matched to a gene. The germline V gene sets CDR1 to MNHEY and CDR2 to SVGAGI.